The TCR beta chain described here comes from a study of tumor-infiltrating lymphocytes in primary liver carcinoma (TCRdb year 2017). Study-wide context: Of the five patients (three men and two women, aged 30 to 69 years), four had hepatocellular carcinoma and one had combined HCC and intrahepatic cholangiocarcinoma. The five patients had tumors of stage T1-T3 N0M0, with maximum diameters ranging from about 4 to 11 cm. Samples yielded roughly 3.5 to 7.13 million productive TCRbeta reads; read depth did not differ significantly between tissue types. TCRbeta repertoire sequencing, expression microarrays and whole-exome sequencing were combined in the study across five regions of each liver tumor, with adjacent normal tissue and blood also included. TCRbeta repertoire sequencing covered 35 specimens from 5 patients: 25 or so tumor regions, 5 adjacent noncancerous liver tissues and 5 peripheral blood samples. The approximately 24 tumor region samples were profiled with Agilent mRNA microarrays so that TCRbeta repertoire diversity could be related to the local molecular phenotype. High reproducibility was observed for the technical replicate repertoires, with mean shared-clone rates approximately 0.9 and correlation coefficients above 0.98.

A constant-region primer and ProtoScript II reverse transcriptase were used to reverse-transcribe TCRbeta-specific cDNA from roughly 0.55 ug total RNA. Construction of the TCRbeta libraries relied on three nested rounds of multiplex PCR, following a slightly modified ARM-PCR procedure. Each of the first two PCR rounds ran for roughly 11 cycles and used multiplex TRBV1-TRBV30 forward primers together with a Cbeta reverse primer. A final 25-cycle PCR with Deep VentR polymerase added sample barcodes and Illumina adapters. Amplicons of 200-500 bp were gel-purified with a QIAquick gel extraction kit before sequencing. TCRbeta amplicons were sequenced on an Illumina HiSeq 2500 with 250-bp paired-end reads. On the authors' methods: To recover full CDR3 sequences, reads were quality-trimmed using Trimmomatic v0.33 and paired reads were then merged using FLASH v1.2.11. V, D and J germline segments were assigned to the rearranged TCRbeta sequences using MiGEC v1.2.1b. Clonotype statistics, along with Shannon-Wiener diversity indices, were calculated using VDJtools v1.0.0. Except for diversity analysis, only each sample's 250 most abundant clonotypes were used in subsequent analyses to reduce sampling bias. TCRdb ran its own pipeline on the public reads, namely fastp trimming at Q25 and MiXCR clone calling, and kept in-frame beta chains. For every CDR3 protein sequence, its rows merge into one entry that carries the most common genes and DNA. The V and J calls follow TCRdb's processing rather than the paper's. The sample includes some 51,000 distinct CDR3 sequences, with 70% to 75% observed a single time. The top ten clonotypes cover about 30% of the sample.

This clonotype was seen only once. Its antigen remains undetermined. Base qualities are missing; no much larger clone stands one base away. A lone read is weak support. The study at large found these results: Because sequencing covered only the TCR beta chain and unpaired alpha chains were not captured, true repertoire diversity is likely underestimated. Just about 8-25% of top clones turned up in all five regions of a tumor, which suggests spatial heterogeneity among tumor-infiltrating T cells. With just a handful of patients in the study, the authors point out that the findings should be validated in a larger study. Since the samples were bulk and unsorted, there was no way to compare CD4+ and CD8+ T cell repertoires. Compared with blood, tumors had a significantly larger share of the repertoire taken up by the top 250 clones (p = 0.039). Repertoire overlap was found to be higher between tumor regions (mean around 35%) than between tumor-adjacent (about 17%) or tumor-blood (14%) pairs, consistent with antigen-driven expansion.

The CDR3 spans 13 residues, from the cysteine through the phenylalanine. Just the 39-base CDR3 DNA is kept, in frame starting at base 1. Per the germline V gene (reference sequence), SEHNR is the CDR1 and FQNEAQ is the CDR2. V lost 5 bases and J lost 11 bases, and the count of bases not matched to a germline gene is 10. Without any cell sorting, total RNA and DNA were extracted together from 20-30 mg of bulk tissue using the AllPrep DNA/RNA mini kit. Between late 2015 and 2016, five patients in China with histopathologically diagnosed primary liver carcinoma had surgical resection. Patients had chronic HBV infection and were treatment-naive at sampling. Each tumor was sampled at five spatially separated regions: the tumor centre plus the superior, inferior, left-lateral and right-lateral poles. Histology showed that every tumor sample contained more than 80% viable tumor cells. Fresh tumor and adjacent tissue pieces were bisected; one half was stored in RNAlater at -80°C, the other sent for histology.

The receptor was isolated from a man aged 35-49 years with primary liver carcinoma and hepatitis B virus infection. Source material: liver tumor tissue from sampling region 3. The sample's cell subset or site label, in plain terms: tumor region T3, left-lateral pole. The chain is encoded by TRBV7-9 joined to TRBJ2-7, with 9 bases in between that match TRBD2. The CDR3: CASSTGTSSGKYF. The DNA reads TGTGCCAGCAGCACGGGGACTAGCTCAGGGAAGTACTTC. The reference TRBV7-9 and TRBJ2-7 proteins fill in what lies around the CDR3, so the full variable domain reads DTGVSQNPRHKITKRGQNVTFRCDPISEHNRLYWYRQTLGQGPEFLTYFQNEAQLEKSRLLSDRFSAERPKGSFSTLEIQRTEQGDSAMYLCASSTGTSSGKYFGPGTRLTVT.